The T cell receptor (beta chain) under discussion was sequenced for a study of regulatory T cells in long-lasting Graves disease (dated by TCRdb to the early 2020s). At the level of the whole study: Persistent Graves' disease meant more than 5 years of antithyroid drug treatment with TSH receptor autoantibodies that stayed positive. Peripheral blood TCR sequencing and RNA sequencing compared persistent Graves' disease patients with newly diagnosed Graves' disease patients. The study took place in China and was registered as a clinical trial. A total of roughly 33 samples were covered by TCR sequencing, comprising some 13 persistent and around 20 newly diagnosed Graves' disease patients. Persistent Graves' disease patients in the clinical cohort had taken antithyroid drugs for roughly 10 years on average.

CDR3 length: 13 amino acids, cysteine to phenylalanine. The kept DNA is CDR3 alone, 39 bases in frame from the first base. V and J lose 9 bases and 5 bases, and a span of 17 bases separates them. Based on the germline V gene, the CDR1 and CDR2 sequences are MNHNS and SASEGT. General conclusions and limits of the study: Persistent patients shared more public clonotypes among themselves (around 3,000) than newly diagnosed patients did (nearly 1,000). The authors acknowledged the small sample size as a limitation that may reduce accuracy. Only the TCR beta chain was sequenced and analyzed. Lower TCR Shannon entropy and fewer highly expanded clones were observed in persistent Graves' disease patients than in newly diagnosed patients, which suggested clonal expansion. Preferential use of TRBV28, TRBJ1-2 and TRBJ2-5 was observed in persistent disease, whereas TRBV20-1 and TRBJ2-1 were favored in newly diagnosed disease. The study examined only peripheral blood because the primary lesion, thyroid tissue, could not be accessed.

With regard to this clonotype: The specificity of this receptor is unknown. One base away there is no much larger clone; base qualities are not given.

The time point label for this specimen denotes: persistent/refractory GD, antithyroid drugs over 5 years with positive TRAb. For both TCR sequencing and RNA sequencing, RNA was extracted from PBMCs using TRIzol. The diagnosis of Graves' disease was made according to American Thyroid Association guidelines. Patients were recruited from an endocrinology department in Xi'an, China. Each patient gave approximately 10 milliliters of peripheral blood, collected in an EDTA anticoagulant tube. PBMCs were isolated by Ficoll Paque Plus density gradient separation without further T cell sorting. RNA quality was checked with an Agilent 2100 Bioanalyzer and agarose gel, and concentration with a NanoDrop 2000. Library creation used multiplex PCR. Sequencing was performed on an Illumina HiSeq 4000. iRepertoire HTBI primers and Arm-PCR amplification of CDR3 regions were used to construct TCR beta libraries. Gel purification was performed on PCR products prior to sequencing. The original pipeline was this. Gene usage analysis of CDR3 amino acid clonotypes relied on the 60 or so TRBV and about 15 TRBJ segments identified across samples. COPE and FqMerger were used to merge filtered high-quality paired reads into contigs. Contigs were aligned with BLAST to IMGT TRBV, TRBD and TRBJ reference genes, and CDR3 was defined per IMGT. Any clonotype with a frequency above 0.1% was classified as a highly expanded clone. Shannon entropy served as the measure of repertoire diversity, while the Gini coefficient captured V-J evenness. Public clonotypes were defined as clonotypes shared by more than one individual. TCRdb cleaned the public reads at Q25 with fastp, built clones with MiXCR and kept in-frame beta chains. All rows with the same CDR3 protein become a single entry with the most common DNA and genes. TCRdb's processing, not the authors' own work, is the source of the V and J calls. This sample comprises some 330,000 distinct CDR3 sequences, approximately 25% of them detected only once. The top ten hold around 30% of the sample.

The sequence was obtained from a woman aged 40-49 years with Graves disease. Donor details come from another sample of the same person, matched by shared clones. Source: peripheral blood mononuclear cells (PBMCs), taken when the disease was refractory, from a patient treated with antithyroid drugs. Recombination linked TRBV6-1 to TRBJ2-7, and the D gene may be TRBD2, 6 bases matching. The DNA sequence reads TGTGCCAGTACTTGGGGGGTCTGGAACGAGCAGTACTTC. It codes for CASTWGVWNEQYF.